The T cell receptor beta chain under discussion was sequenced for a study of long-term antiretroviral therapy in people with HIV. Study-wide findings and caveats: Specimens of blood were obtained during about 2004 to 2018, possibly under older ART regimens.

Germline V gives CDR1 SGHRS, CDR2 YFSETQ. V dropped 0 bases and J dropped 3; count of bases not matched to a gene: 7. This CDR3 is built from 16 residues. Details on this clone: Antigen specificity is unknown.

Runs used v3.0 of the immunoSEQ assay and were done at survey level. The repertoire was sequenced with immunoSEQ multiplex PCR; TCRdb's copy has only in-frame clones and lacks some. The data contain about 39,000 clones, more than 80% of them seen just once; the ten biggest clones take up about 6%. The specimen comprised unsorted PBMCs, sampled 3.1 years after starting antiretroviral therapy. The chain recombines TRBV5-1 with TRBJ2-3; 7 bases align to TRBD2. The clonotype comes from a woman aged 45-65 years with HIV. CDR3 in amino acids: CASSLEGRGLTDTQYF. The CDR3, as DNA: TGCGCCAGCAGCTTGGAAGGGAGGGGTTTAACAGATACGCAGTATTTT.